This entry lists 28 T cell receptor beta chains sequenced from one sample in a study of control samples from healthy donors and cancer patients. Repertoires were generated with immunoSEQ multiplex PCR, while TCRdb's copy carries only in-frame clones and drops some. The repertoire has approximately 44,000 clones, approximately 70% of them found once; the top ten carry 15% to 20%. Sequences were obtained from formalin-fixed, paraffin-embedded tissue. These receptors were obtained from a male donor with melanoma.

The rearrangement uses TRBV5-6 and TRBJ2-7, with a weak D call TRBD2 (5 bases). The germline V gene encodes CDR1 SGHDT and CDR2 YYEEEE. With 0 bases removed from V and 0 bases from J, the gap between germline ends came to 7 bases. The CDR3 sequence is 14 residues long. CDR3 nucleotide sequence: TGTGCCAGCAGCTTGGGAGGGTCCTCCTACGAGCAGTACTTC. Protein sequence: CASSLGGSSYEQYF.

The chain carries TRBV19 and TRBJ2-1, with 10 bases lining up with TRBD1. The CDR3 is made up of 15 amino acids. V dropped 8 bases and J dropped 6; count of bases not matched to a gene: 10. In germline, CDR1 is LNHDA, CDR2 SQIVND (reference sequence). The CDR3 DNA follows: TGTGCCAGTCAGACAGGGGGCTGGATTTTCAATGAGCAGTTCTTC. It is translated as CASQTGGWIFNEQFF.

The chain is built from TRBV4-2 and TRBJ2-7, with TRBD2 matching over 14 bases. V shed 0 bases, J shed 5 bases, and the junction held 6 bases outside the gene matches. Germline V gene sequence: CDR1 LGHNA, CDR2 YNFKEQ. This CDR3 spans 17 amino acids. CDR3 protein: CASSQEGLAGGQDEQYF. The CDR3 coding sequence is TGTGCCAGCAGCCAAGAAGGACTAGCGGGAGGCCAGGACGAGCAGTACTTC.

This clone was observed at least ten times. The rearrangement uses TRBV6-2 or TRBV6-3 and TRBJ1-1; D gene unclear. CDR1 MNHEY and CDR2 SVGEGT come from the germline V gene. The CDR3 has 13 residues. V was shortened by 7 bases and J by 3 bases, with 12 bases between the two germline ends. Written as DNA, the CDR3 is TGTGCCAGCACCCCTGGAGTGTACACTGAAGCTTTCTTT. Protein: CASTPGVYTEAFF.

This chain connects TRBV12-3 or TRBV12-4 to TRBJ2-1; no firm D call. V was clipped by 6 bases and J by 0 bases, with 3 bases between them. The CDR3 totals 12 residues. The CDR3: CASRFSYNEQFF. The DNA of the CDR3 is TGTGCCAGCAGGTTCTCCTACAATGAGCAGTTCTTC.

The chain has TRBV2 and TRBJ2-1; 14 bases are a match to TRBD2. The CDR3 spans 22 residues. V lost 8 bases and J lost 5; bases outside the gene matches: 26. Germline loops: CDR1 SNHLY, CDR2 FYNNEI. DNA of the CDR3: TGTGCCAGCCGTGCGACAGGTTCCTCCGGGACTAGCGGGAGTGGCCTACACAATGAGCAGTTCTTC. Translation: CASRATGSSGTSGSGLHNEQFF.

This clone was observed a handful of times. The chain carries TRBV28 and TRBJ2-5; 8 nucleotides match TRBD2. CDR3 length: 14 amino acids. V gave up 2 bases and J gave up 4 bases; unmatched junction bases: 3. Germline CDR1 MDHEN, CDR2 SYDVKM. CDR3 nucleotide sequence: TGTGCCAGCAGTTTAGCGGGAGGAATAGAGACCCAGTACTTC. Translation gives CASSLAGGIETQYF.

CDR3 sequence: CSASSPDRAGGNTIYF. CDR3 in DNA: TGCAGTGCTAGTAGCCCGGACAGGGCGGGTGGAAACACCATATATTTT. The chain recombines TRBV20-1 with TRBJ1-3; 8 bases match TRBD1. CDR3 length equals 16 residues. Germline values: CDR1 DFQATT, CDR2 SNEGSKA (reference sequence). V shed 3 bases and J 3 bases; nucleotides not matched to a gene: 10.

The chain links TRBV9 to TRBJ2-6; 9 nucleotides align to TRBD1. Germline CDR1 and CDR2: SGDLS and YYNGEE. V gave up 4 bases and J gave up 3 bases; unmatched junction bases: 8. The CDR3 covers 17 residues. The CDR3 bases are TGTGCCAGCAGCCCCCGGACAGGGGCTTATGGGGCCAACGTCCTGACTTTC. It is translated as CASSPRTGAYGANVLTF.

The chain combines TRBV14 with TRBJ2-7, with D possibly being TRBD1 (5 bases). Trimming left V 4 bases short and J 1 base short, with 8 bases between. Germline V gene lookup returns CDR1 SGHDN and CDR2 FVKESK. The CDR3 has 13 residues. CDR3 DNA sequence: TGTGCCAGCAGCCGGACATATTCCTACGAGCAGTACTTC. This gives the protein CASSRTYSYEQYF.

The rearrangement joins TRBV28 to TRBJ1-5, with a tentative D call TRBD1 (5 bases). This CDR3 contains 16 residues. Trimming shortened V by 5 bases and J by 2 bases, and 16 bases separated the two germline ends. CDR1 is MDHEN and CDR2 is SYDVKM in the germline V gene. In nucleotides, the CDR3 is TGTGCCAGCAGTCACCCCCGGGGCTATGGCAATCAGCCCCAGCATTTT. It encodes CASSHPRGYGNQPQHF.

Sample share makes this clone hyperexpanded. The chain uses TRBV5-1 and TRBJ1-1; D perhaps matches TRBD1 (6 bases). Trimming stripped 3 bases from V and 1 base from J, with 16 bases between. The CDR3 loop spans 16 amino acids. From germline, CDR1 is SGHRS and CDR2 YFSETQ. CDR3 residues: CASSSPGGAPNTEAFF. Here the CDR3 DNA reads TGCGCCAGCAGCTCCCCCGGGGGGGCTCCGAACACTGAAGCTTTCTTT.

This clone appeared a few times. This chain's CDR3 is CASSSNLANEQFF. In DNA form, the CDR3 reads TGTGCCAGCAGCTCCAACTTGGCAAATGAGCAGTTCTTC. The rearrangement uses TRBV7-8 and TRBJ2-1; no definite D call. CDR1 is SGHVS, CDR2 FQNEAQ, per germline. Trimming pared 4 bases from V and 7 bases from J, leaving 11 bases between. The CDR3 is made up of 13 amino acids.

This rearrangement joins TRBV5-1 to TRBJ2-3, with TRBD2 matching 10 bases. Germline V gives CDR1 SGHRS, CDR2 YFSETQ. The trim removed 3 bases at V and 0 bases at J, leaving 7 bases unmatched. CDR3 length equals 17 residues. The CDR3 is CASSSLPTSGSTDTQYF. The CDR3 DNA sequence: TGCGCCAGCAGCTCACTACCGACTAGCGGGAGCACAGATACGCAGTATTTT.

This clone has only a few counts. The chain recombines TRBV6-1 with TRBJ2-6; D remains unclear. CDR1 is MNHNS, CDR2 SASEGT, per germline. Trimming stripped 3 bases from V and 5 bases from J, with 11 bases between. The CDR3 totals 15 residues. CDR3 DNA sequence: TGTGCCAGCAGTGAGAGTCTTTCTTGGGCCAACGTCCTGACTTTC. Translating it yields CASSESLSWANVLTF.

The V gene is TRBV7-9, the J gene TRBJ1-2; D unresolved. CDR1 SEHNR and CDR2 FQNEAQ come from the germline V gene (reference sequence). The CDR3 is 13 amino acids. Trimming left V 3 bases short and J 6 bases short, with 11 bases between. CDR3 DNA: TGTGCCAGCAGCTTTTATGTGGACGATGGCTACACCTTC. As protein: CASSFYVDDGYTF.

CDR3 loop: CASIRTVNTGELFF. CDR3 nucleotides: TGTGCCAGCATCCGGACGGTTAACACCGGGGAGCTGTTTTTT. The chain has TRBV7-9 and TRBJ2-2; D ambiguous. CDR1 and CDR2 from the germline V gene are SEHNR and FQNEAQ (reference sequence). V lost 7 bases and J 2 bases, leaving 11 bases between the germline ends. The CDR3 covers 14 residues.

The chain has TRBV5-4 and TRBJ2-3, with 10 bases that match TRBD2. The CDR3 length is 16 residues. Trimming took 0 bases from V and 3 from J; bases not matched to a gene: 4. CDR1 is SGHNT and CDR2 is YYREEE in the germline V gene (reference sequence). The CDR3 nucleotides are TGTGCCAGCAGCTTGGGGCTAGCGGGAGTGACAGATACGCAGTATTTT. It codes for CASSLGLAGVTDTQYF.

The chain couples TRBV19 to TRBJ2-7; 7 positions agree with TRBD1. The CDR3 contains 14 residues. Germline V gene lookup returns CDR1 LNHDA and CDR2 SQIVND (reference sequence). V was pared by 6 bases and J by 1 base, with 6 bases of the junction left unmatched. CDR3 bases: TGTGCCAGTAGCCCGACAGGGAAGTCCTACGAGCAGTACTTC. Protein: CASSPTGKSYEQYF.

This chain links TRBV2 with TRBJ1-5, with D uncertain. This CDR3 has 13 residues. Trimming shortened V by 3 bases and J by 5 bases, and 8 bases separated the two germline ends. CDR1 and CDR2 from the germline V gene are SNHLY and FYNNEI. This chain's CDR3 is CASSDPPYQPQHF. The CDR3 region has the DNA TGTGCCAGCAGTGACCCCCCGTATCAGCCCCAGCATTTT.

This clone was detected only once. The V gene is TRBV29-1, the J gene TRBJ1-3; D may be TRBD1 (6 bases). The germline V and J ends were trimmed by 5 bases and 4 bases, with 9 bases remaining between them. Looked up from germline, CDR1 is SQVTM and CDR2 is ANQGSEA. The CDR3 runs to 12 residues. The CDR3 DNA reads TGCAGCGTTTCAGGGGCGGGAAACACCATATATTTT. Its translation is CSVSGAGNTIYF.

The sample holds a few counts of this clone. The chain couples TRBV6-9 to TRBJ2-4; D might be TRBD1 (6 bases). The CDR3 extends over 15 amino acids. Germline CDR1 and CDR2: MNHGY and SVAAGI. The ends were cut back, 1 base at V and 1 base at J, with 8 bases in the middle. The CDR3 DNA sequence: TGTGCCAGCAGTTATTTAAGGGGGGCCAAAAACATTCAGTACTTC. It yields the protein CASSYLRGAKNIQYF.

The V and J genes are TRBV2 and TRBJ2-5; D not resolved. Trimming took off 5 bases at V and 5 bases at J, with 3 bases between the two ends. This CDR3 has 10 amino acids. CDR1 and CDR2 (germline): SNHLY, FYNNEI. The DNA for the CDR3 is TGTGCCAGCAGTCAGGAGACCCAGTACTTC. It yields the protein CASSQETQYF.

The chain is built from TRBV6-4 and TRBJ2-7, with D perhaps TRBD1 (6 bases). Trimming removed 0 bases at V and 0 bases at J, with 18 bases between. The germline CDR1 and CDR2 sequences are MRHNA and SNTAGT. CDR3 length: 18 residues. The CDR3 spells CASSDSTIVGAPSYEQYF. DNA of the CDR3: TGTGCCAGCAGTGACTCGACAATTGTGGGGGCCCCCTCCTACGAGCAGTACTTC.

The CDR3 nucleotides are TGTGCCTGGAGTTATGGGGTATGGGGACTGCCGTGGTATGGCTACACCTTC. Translated, it gives CAWSYGVWGLPWYGYTF. The chain employs TRBV30 and TRBJ1-2; D possibly corresponds to TRBD1 (5 bases). This CDR3 contains 17 residues. The V gene's germline CDR1 is GTSNPN and CDR2 SVGIG (reference sequence). Trimming shortened V by 2 bases and J by 5 bases, and 24 bases separated the two germline ends.

CDR3 in amino acids: CASSTLSGINTGELFF. The CDR3 nucleotides are TGTGCCAGCAGTACCCTAAGCGGGATAAACACCGGGGAGCTGTTTTTT. The chain links TRBV27 to TRBJ2-2, with TRBD2 matching 7 bases. CDR3 length: 16 amino acids. Trimming took 5 bases from V and 2 from J; bases not matched to a gene: 8. Germline CDR1 and CDR2: MNHEY and SMNVEV (reference sequence).

Turning to this clone: One junction end disagrees with the germline gene, perhaps due to a read error. The chain joins TRBV6-1 to TRBJ1-2; D remains unclear. CDR3 length: 13 residues. Germline CDR1 and CDR2: MNHNS and SASEGT. The CDR3 DNA is TGTGCCAGCAGCGAAGATGCCAGTTATGGCTACACCTTC. Translation gives CASSEDASYGYTF.

The chain carries TRBV14 and TRBJ2-3; tentatively, D is TRBD2 (6 bases). The CDR3 contains 15 residues. Germline V CDR1 and CDR2: SGHDN, FVKESK. Trimming left V 3 bases short and J 4 bases short, with 14 bases between. CDR3 sequence (DNA): TGTGCCAGCAGCCATTATAGCGGCCGGTCAGATACGCAGTATTTT. The encoded protein is CASSHYSGRSDTQYF.